The rows below give T cell receptor beta chains drawn from one sample of a study of T-cell reconstitution after alpha-beta-depleted transplantation in children. TCRdb re-called the PCR reads with MiXCR, one entry per CDR3 protein. The sample shows fewer than 550,000 distinct CDR3 sequences, over 9.5% of them seen only once. The material sequenced was PBMCs, taken before TCRalphabeta/CD19-depleted stem cell transplant. These receptors were obtained from a child younger than 10 with inherited bone marrow failure, due to receive a stem cell transplant. Each CDR3 is given with its conserved first and last residue.

V: TRBV19; J: TRBJ2-1; CDR3: CASSIGQASYNEQFF
V: TRBV27; J: TRBJ2-7; CDR3: CASSTILARDPYEQYF
V: TRBV29-1; J: TRBJ2-7; CDR3: CSVVNYGTSYEQYF
V: TRBV7-9; J: TRBJ2-3; CDR3: CASSPGADWSTDTQYF
V: TRBV6-5; J: TRBJ2-1; CDR3: CASSSTGNPNEQFF
V: TRBV30; J: TRBJ2-3; CDR3: CAWSRGAYGGDTQYF
V: TRBV29-1; J: TRBJ1-2; CDR3: CSAGQHRGGYTF
V: TRBV4-1; J: TRBJ1-2; CDR3: CASSYDPGRNYGYTF
V: TRBV27; J: TRBJ2-3; CDR3: CASSPSGAGGPGDTQYF
V: TRBV4-3; J: TRBJ2-3; CDR3: CASSQDRRQAFTDTQYF
V: TRBV7-2; J: TRBJ2-5; CDR3: CASSLALMGTQYF
V: TRBV7-2; J: TRBJ2-7; CDR3: CASSLYGLVAYEQYF
V: TRBV12-3/TRBV12-4; J: TRBJ1-5; CDR3: CASSYSIQGVGNQPQHF
V: TRBV30; J: TRBJ2-1; CDR3: CAWSGGRNEQFF
V: TRBV15; J: TRBJ2-4; CDR3: CATSRALRQGLKNIQYF
V: TRBV12-3/TRBV12-4; J: TRBJ2-2; CDR3: CASRPGTGELFF
V: TRBV27; J: TRBJ2-1; CDR3: CASSLPSTEQFF
V: TRBV4-1; J: TRBJ2-2; CDR3: CASSPGLAGVAGELFF
V: TRBV19; J: TRBJ2-7; CDR3: CASSIRGTGLYEQYF
V: TRBV28; J: TRBJ2-1; CDR3: CATTSDLIYNEQFF
V: TRBV4-1; J: TRBJ2-1; CDR3: CASSRGPLANEQFF
V: TRBV29-1; J: TRBJ1-2; CDR3: CSVPRVGMGYTF